This TCR beta chain was profiled in a study of cytomegalovirus exposure and HLA in healthy donors. Broader study findings: In a later analysis, compared with equally common non-associated chains, HLA-associated beta chains were more expanded. Among TCR sequences, most were rare, though some public TCRs appeared in many donors. Some TCR beta chains (around 180 of them) were listed as cytomegalovirus-associated.

The PCR had 60 Vbeta and 13 Jbeta primers. The data were produced by immunoSEQ multiplex PCR, yet TCRdb's version contains in-frame clones alone and is incomplete. The sample table sets out 40,000 to 45,000 clones. As regards this clone: The antigen is undetermined.

In germline, CDR1 is LGHNA, CDR2 YNFKEQ. This CDR3 contains 15 residues. Trimming cost V 4 bases and J 4 bases; bases outside gene matches: 8. The V gene is TRBV4-2, the J gene TRBJ2-3; 7 nucleotides match TRBD2. This receptor was identified in a woman younger than 45 in good health and CMV-seronegative. The sequencing sample was made of PBMCs. CDR3 residues: CASSPSAGDADTQYF. The CDR3 DNA sequence: TGTGCCAGCAGCCCATCGGCGGGAGACGCAGATACGCAGTATTTT.